The T cell receptor beta chain under discussion was sequenced for a study of T-cell reconstitution after alpha-beta-depleted transplantation in children. The germline V and J ends were trimmed by 0 bases and 4 bases, with 15 bases remaining between them. The germline gives CDR1 SGHAT, CDR2 FQNNGV. This CDR3 is 17 amino acids long. During its preparation, the TCRbeta library received unique molecular identifiers. TCRdb fed the PCR reads into MiXCR, producing one record per CDR3 protein. This table has about 540,000 distinct CDR3 sequences, about 16% appearing once. The rearrangement uses TRBV11-2 and TRBJ2-2; D is perhaps TRBD2 (5 bases). Here the sequenced sample was PBMCs from the stem cell graft donor, taken from the stem cell graft. The TCR comes from a human donor who donated a stem cell graft to a child with acute lymphoblastic leukemia. The CDR3 DNA follows: TGTGCCAGCAGCTTAGAGAGGGCGGCTGGCGGCACCGGGGAGCTGTTTTTT. Its translation: CASSLERAAGGTGELFF. Supplemented by reference TRBV11-2 and TRBJ2-2, the full variable domain reads EAGVAQSPRYKIIEKRQSVAFWCNPISGHATLYWYQQILGQGPKLLIQFQNNGVVDDSQLPKDRFSAERLKGVDSTLKIQPAKLEDSAVYLCASSLERAAGGTGELFFGEGSRLTVL.